Included here is one T cell receptor beta chain sequence, with context. This entry belongs to a study of blood T cell repertoires in COVID-19. CDR1 and CDR2 (germline): SGHTA, FQGTGA. Trimming removed 9 bases at V and 2 bases at J, with 16 bases between. The CDR3 contains 14 residues. Profiled with immunoSEQ multiplex PCR; TCRdb holds only in-frame clones, not every one. The data contain over 60,000 clones, over 85% of them singletons. The sample taken for sequencing was peripheral blood. This sequence was found in a man aged 60 to 75 with acute or convalescent COVID-19. The genes are TRBV7-3 and TRBJ1-2; D gene uncertain. This CDR3 is CASTTRHLNYGYTF. Here the CDR3 DNA reads TGTGCCAGTACTACTAGGCACCTAAACTATGGCTACACCTTC.